Included here is one T cell receptor (beta chain) sequence, with context. These data come from a study of blood T cell repertoires in COVID-19. Seattle enrolled patients during active infection and tracked them longitudinally. Per the study methods: Amplification of reference gene primers was used by the study to estimate nucleated cell counts. Sequencing used immunoSEQ multiplex PCR; TCRdb keeps in-frame clones, though not all of them. The DNA gave D and trimming, while V, J and clone size come from that table. The repertoire consists of 150,000 to 200,000 clones, with around four fifths occurring once and the leading ten covering around 7.3%. J gave up 7 bases and V 3 bases, and 12 bases lay outside the gene matches. This CDR3 region has 17 residues. Germline CDR1 and CDR2: KGHDR and SFDVKD.

This clonotype was obtained from a woman aged 70 to 79 with COVID-19, enrolled during active disease. The rearrangement joins TRBV24-1 to TRBJ2-7; 12 nucleotides line up with TRBD2. The sample comprised peripheral blood. CDR3 sequence (DNA): TGTGCCACCAGTGATGACGGTGCTAGCGGGAGGGCGGGGGAGCAGTACTTC. It encodes CATSDDGASGRAGEQYF.